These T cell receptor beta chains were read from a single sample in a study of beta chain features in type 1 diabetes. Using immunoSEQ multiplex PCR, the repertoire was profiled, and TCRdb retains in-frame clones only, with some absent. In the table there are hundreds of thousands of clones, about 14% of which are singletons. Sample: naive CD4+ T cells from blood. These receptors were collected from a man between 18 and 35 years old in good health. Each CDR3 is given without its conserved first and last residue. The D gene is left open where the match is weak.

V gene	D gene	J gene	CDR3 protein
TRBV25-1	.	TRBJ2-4	ASRSTGRDKNIQY
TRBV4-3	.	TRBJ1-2	ASSPGGAYYGYT
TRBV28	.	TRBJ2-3	ASSRDRRSTDTQY
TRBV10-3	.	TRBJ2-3	AISEQDRYTDTQY
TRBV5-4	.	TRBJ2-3	ASSVPGTWGVTQY
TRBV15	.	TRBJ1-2	ATSRGPSGSYGYT
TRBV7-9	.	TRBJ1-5	ASSLASGRDQPQH
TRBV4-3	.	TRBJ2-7	ASSLDWGSYEQY
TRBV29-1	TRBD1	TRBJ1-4	SVRTGGRSNEKLF
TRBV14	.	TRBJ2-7	ASSQLQAGPYEQY
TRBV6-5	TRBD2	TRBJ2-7	ASRSLAGGSYEQY
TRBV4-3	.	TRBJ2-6	ASSQDGQGTPSGANVLT
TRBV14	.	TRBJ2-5	ASSQTPKTQY
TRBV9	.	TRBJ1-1	ASSVVGVNTEAF
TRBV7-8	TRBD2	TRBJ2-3	ASSFTWASGSRDTQY
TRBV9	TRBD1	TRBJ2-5	ASSARSRQGGETQY
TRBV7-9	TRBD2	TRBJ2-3	ASSPRTSGRDTQY
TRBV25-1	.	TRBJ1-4	ASSDRSRQINEKLF
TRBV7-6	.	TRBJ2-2	ASSLAGSANTGELF
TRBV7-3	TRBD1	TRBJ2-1	ASSFGQGNNEQF
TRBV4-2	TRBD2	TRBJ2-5	ASSQEGQRGYQETQY
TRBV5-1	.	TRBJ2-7	ASSFDILDYEQY
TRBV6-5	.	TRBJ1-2	ASSSYAVNYGYT
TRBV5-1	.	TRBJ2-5	ASSLGALRQTQY
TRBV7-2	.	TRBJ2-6	AISRFSGANVLT
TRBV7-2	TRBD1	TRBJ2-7	ASSSEGQADEGQY
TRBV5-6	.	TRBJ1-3	ASSFGGRDGNTIY
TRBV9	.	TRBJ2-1	ASSVSGGQQKF
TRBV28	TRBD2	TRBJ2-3	ASSLSGTSGRADTDTQY
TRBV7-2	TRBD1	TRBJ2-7	ASSLRTGSYEQY
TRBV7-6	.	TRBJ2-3	ASSAGSLGDTQY
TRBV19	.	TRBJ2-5	ASSPLAASLETQY
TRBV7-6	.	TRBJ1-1	ASSPPVSGLYTEAF
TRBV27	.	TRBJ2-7	ASSLSASAPYEQY
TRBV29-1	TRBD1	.	SVKHTDRGYEQY
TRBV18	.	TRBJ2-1	ASSPPGTPGDEQF
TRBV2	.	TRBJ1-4	ASSEGSSYEKLF
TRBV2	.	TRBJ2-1	ASSERVYYNEQF
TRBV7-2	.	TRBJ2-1	ASRPREGYEQF
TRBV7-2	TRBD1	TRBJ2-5	ASSSTGEGGETQY
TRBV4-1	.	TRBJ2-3	ASSQVLDTQY